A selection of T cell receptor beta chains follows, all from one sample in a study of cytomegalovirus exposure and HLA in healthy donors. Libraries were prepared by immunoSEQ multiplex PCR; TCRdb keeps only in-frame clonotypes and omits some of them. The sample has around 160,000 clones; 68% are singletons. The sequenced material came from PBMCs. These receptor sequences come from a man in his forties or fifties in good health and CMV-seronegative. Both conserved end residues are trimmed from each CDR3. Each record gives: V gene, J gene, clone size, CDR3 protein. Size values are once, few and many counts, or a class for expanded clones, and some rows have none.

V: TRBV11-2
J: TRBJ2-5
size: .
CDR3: ASSAGRGARETQY

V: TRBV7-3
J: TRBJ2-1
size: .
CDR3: ASSLMGGGLYNEQF

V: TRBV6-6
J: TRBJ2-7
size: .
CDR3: ASRRGQAYEQY

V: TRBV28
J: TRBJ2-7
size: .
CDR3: ASSLSSAEQY

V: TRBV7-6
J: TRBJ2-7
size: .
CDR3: ASSSTGTSYEQY

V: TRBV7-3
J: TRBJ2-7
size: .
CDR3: ASSLGGQGNYEQY

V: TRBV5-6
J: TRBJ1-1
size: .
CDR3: ASRLAGDTEAF

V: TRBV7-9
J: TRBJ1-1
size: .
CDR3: ASSLTGQGTEAF

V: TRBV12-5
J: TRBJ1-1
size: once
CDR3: ASGLGHANTEAF

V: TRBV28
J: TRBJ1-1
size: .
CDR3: ASGTGVNTEAF

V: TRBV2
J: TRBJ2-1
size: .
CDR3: ASSAGQGYDEQF

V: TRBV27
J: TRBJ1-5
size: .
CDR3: ASRLQGVGQPQH

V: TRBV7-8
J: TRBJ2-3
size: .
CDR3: ASSFAGTEQY

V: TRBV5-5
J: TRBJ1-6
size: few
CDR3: ASSGKMGAFNSPLH

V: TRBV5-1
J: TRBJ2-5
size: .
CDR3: ASSSRTSSGQETQY

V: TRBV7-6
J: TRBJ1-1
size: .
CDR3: ASSFPRGGGNTEAF

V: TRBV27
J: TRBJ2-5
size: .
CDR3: ASSLAGTGGEETQY

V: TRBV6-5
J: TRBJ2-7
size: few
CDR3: ASGTGGPYEQY

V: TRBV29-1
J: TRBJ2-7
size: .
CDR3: SVSSSGGHEQY

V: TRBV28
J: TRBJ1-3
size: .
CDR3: ASSGVYRVGNTIY

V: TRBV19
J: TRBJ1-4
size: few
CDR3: ASSIRRVEKLF

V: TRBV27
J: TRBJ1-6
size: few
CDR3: ASSTLYNSPLH